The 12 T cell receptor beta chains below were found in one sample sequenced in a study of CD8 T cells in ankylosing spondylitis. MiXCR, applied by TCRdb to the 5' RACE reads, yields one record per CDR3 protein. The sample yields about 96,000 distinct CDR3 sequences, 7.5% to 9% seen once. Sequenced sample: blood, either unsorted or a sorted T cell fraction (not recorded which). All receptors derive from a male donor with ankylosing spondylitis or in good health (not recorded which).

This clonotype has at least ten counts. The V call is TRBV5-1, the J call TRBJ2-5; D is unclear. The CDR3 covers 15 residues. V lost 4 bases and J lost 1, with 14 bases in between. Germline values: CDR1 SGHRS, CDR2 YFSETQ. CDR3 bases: TGCGCCAGCAGCCTAAAAAACTGGGGCCAAGAGACCCAGTACTTC. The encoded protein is CASSLKNWGQETQYF.

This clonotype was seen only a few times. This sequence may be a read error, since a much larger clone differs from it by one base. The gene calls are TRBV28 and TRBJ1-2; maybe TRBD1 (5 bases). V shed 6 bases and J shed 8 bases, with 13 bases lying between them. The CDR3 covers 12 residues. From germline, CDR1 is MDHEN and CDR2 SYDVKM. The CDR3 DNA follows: TGTGCCAGCAGGCCCTTCGGGGGGGGCTACACCTTC. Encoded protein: CASRPFGGGYTF.

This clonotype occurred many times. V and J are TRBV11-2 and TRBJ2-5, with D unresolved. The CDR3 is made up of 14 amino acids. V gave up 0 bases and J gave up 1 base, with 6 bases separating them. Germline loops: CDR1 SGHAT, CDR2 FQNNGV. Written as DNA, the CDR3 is TGTGCCAGCAGCTTAGACAGCGTCCAAGAGACCCAGTACTTC. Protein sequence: CASSLDSVQETQYF.

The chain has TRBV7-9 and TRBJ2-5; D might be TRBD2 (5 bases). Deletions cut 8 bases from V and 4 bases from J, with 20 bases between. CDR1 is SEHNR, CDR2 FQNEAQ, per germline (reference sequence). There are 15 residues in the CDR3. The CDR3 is CASSAHFKRGETQYF. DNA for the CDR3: TGTGCCAGCTCGGCCCATTTCAAACGGGGAGAGACCCAGTACTTC.

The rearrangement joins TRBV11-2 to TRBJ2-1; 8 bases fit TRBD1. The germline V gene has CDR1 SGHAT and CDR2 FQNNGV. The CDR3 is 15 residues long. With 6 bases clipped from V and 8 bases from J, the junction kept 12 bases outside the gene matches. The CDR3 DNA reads TGTGCCAGCAGAATACGGGACAGGTCAATTCATGAGCAGTTCTTC. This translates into CASRIRDRSIHEQFF.

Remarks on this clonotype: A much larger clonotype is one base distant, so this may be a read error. CDR3: CTSSLGERLGPPNYEQYF. The CDR3 coding sequence is TGTACCAGCAGTTTAGGGGAAAGGTTGGGACCCCCCAACTACGAGCAGTACTTC. This sequence joins TRBV12-3 or TRBV12-4 and TRBJ2-7; D tentatively reads TRBD1 or TRBD2 (5 bases each). The CDR3 has 18 amino acids.

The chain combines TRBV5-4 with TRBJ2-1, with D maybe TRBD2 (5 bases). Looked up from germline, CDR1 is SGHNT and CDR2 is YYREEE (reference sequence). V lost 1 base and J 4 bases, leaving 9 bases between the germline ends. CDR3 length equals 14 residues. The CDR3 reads CASSLTGGYNEQFF. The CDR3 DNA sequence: TGTGCCAGCAGCTTGACTGGCGGGTACAATGAGCAGTTCTTC.

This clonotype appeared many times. Here the CDR3 DNA reads TGTGCCACCCGGAGGACAGGGGTAACAGATACGCAGTATTTT. Protein sequence: CATRRTGVTDTQYF. The chain combines TRBV6-1 with TRBJ2-3, with 9 bases matching TRBD1. The CDR3 spans 14 residues. Germline CDR1 reads MNHNS; CDR2 reads SASEGT. V was pared by 10 bases and J by 3 bases, with 8 bases of the junction left unmatched.

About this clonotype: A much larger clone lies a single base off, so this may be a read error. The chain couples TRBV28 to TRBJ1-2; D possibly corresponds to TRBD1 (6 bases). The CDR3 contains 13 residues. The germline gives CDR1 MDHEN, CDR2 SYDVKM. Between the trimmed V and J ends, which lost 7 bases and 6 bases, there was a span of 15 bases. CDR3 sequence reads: CASTVLGGHGYTF. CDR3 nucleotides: TGTGCCAGCACCGTACTGGGGGGGCATGGCTACACCTTC.

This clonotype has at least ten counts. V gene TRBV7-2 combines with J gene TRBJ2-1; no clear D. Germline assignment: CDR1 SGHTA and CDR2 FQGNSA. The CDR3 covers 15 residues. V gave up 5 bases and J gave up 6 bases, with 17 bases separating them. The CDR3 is CASSPEMGGVNEQFF. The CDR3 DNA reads TGTGCCAGCAGCCCCGAGATGGGTGGGGTCAATGAGCAGTTCTTC.

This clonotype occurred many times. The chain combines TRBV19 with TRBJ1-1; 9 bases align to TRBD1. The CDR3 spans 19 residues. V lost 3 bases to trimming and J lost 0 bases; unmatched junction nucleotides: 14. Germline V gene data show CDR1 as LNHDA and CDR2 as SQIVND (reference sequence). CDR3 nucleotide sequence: TGTGCCAGTAGTATCCATAGTCTGGACAGGGGAACGATGAACACTGAAGCTTTCTTT. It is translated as CASSIHSLDRGTMNTEAFF.

The CDR3 region is CASSSPGESYEQYF. CDR3 DNA: TGTGCCAGCAGCTCCCCAGGGGAGTCCTACGAGCAGTACTTC. V is TRBV7-2 and J is TRBJ2-7; D might be TRBD1 (6 bases). The length of the CDR3 is 14 residues. V was shortened by 4 bases and J by 1 base, with 11 bases between the two germline ends. Germline-derived CDR1 and CDR2 are SGHTA and FQGNSA.